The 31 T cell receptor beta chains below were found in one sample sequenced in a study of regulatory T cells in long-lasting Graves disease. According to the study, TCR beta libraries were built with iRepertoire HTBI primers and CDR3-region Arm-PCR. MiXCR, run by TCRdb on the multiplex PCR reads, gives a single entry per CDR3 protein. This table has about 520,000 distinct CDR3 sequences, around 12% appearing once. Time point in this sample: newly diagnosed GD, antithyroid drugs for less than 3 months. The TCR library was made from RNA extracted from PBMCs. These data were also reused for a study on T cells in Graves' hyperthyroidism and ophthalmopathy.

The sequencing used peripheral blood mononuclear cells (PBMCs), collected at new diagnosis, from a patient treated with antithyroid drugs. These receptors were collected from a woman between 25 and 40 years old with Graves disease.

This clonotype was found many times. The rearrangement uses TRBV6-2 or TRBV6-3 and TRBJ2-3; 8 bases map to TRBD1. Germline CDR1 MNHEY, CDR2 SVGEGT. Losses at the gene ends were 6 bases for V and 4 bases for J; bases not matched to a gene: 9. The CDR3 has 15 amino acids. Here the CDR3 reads CASRKQGAKADTQYF. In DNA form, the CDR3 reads TGTGCCAGCAGAAAGCAGGGGGCTAAGGCAGATACGCAGTATTTT.

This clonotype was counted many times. CDR3 sequence: CAWSEELNTEAFF. The CDR3, as DNA: TGTGCCTGGAGTGAAGAACTCAACACTGAAGCTTTCTTT. The chain uses TRBV30 and TRBJ1-1; D is unresolved. The CDR3 contains 13 residues. V lost 1 base to trimming and J lost 2 bases, with 8 bases between them. Germline lookup yields CDR1 GTSNPN and CDR2 SVGIG (reference sequence). Combining the CDR3 with reference TRBV30 and TRBJ1-1 gives the whole variable domain SQTIHQWPATLVQPVGSPLSLECTVEGTSNPNLYWYRQAAGRGLQLLFYSVGIGQISSEVPQNLSASRPQDRQFILSSKKLLLSDSGFYLCAWSEELNTEAFFGQGTRLTVV.

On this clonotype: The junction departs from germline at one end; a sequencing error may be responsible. CDR3 coding DNA: TGTGCCAGCAGCCGGCACGGACTGGGCAATGAGCGGTTCTTC. Amino acid sequence: CASSRHGLGNERFF. The chain couples TRBV14 to TRBJ2-1; TRBD2 might be the D (5 bases). The CDR3 extends over 14 amino acids. CDR1 and CDR2 from the germline V gene are SGHDN and FVKESK.

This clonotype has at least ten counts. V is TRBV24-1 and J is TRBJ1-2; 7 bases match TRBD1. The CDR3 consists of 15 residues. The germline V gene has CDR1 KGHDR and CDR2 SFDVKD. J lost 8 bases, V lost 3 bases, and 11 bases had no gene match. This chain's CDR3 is CATSDAGDRDSGYTF. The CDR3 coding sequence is TGTGCCACCAGTGATGCCGGTGACAGGGATTCGGGCTACACCTTC.

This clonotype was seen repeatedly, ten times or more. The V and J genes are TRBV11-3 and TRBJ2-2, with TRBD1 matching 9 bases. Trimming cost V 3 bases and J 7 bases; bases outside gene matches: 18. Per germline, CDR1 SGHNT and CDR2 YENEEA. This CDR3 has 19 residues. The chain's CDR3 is CASSFRDREEREGVGELFF. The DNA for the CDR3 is TGTGCCAGCAGCTTCCGGGACAGGGAGGAGCGGGAAGGAGTCGGGGAGCTGTTTTTT.

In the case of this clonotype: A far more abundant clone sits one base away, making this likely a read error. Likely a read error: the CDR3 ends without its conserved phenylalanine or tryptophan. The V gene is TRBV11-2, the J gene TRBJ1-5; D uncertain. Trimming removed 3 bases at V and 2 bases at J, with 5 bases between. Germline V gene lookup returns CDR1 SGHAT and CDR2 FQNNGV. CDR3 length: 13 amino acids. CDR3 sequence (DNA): TGTGCCAGCAGCTTGAATGGCAATCAGCCCCAGCATCTT. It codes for CASSLNGNQPQHL.

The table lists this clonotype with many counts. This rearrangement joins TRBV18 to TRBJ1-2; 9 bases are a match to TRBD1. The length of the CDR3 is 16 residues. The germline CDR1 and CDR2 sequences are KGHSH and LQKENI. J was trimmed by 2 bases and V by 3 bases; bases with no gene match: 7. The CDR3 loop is CASSPGTGGLNYGYTF. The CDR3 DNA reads TGTGCCAGCTCACCTGGCACAGGGGGCCTCAACTATGGCTACACCTTC. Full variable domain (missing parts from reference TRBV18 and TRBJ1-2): NAGVMQNPRHLVRRRGQEARLRCSPMKGHSHVYWYRQLPEEGLKFMVYLQKENIIDESGMPKERFSAEFPKEGPSILRIQQVVRGDSAAYFCASSPGTGGLNYGYTFGSGTRLTVV.

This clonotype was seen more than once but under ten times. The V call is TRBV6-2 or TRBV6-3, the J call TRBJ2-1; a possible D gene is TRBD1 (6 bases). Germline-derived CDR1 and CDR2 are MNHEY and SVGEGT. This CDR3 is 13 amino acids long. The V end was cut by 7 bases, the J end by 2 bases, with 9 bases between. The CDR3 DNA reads TGTGCCAGCACCTGGGGGCCCTACAATGAGCAGTTCTTC. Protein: CASTWGPYNEQFF.

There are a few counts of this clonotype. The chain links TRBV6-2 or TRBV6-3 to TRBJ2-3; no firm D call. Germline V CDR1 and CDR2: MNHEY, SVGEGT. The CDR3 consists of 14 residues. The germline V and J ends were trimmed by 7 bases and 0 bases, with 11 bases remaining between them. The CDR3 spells CASTPRSSTDTQYF. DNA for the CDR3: TGTGCCAGCACCCCCCGAAGTAGCACAGATACGCAGTATTTT.

The CDR3 DNA is TGTGCCAGCAGCCAGAGACAGGCGACCTACGAGCAGTACTTC. It specifies CASSQRQATYEQYF. The chain has TRBV7-2 and TRBJ2-7; D is perhaps TRBD1 (6 bases). The germline CDR1 and CDR2 sequences are SGHTA and FQGNSA. Trimming removed 5 bases at V and 2 bases at J, with 13 bases between. This CDR3 is built from 14 residues.

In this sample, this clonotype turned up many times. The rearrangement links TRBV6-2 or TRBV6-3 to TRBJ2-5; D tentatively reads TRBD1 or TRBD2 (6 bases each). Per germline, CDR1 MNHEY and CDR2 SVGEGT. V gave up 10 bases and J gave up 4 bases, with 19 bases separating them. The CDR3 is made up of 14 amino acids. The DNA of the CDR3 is TGTGCCACCCTGGAAGGGGGGACGGCAGAGACCCAGTACTTC. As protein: CATLEGGTAETQYF.

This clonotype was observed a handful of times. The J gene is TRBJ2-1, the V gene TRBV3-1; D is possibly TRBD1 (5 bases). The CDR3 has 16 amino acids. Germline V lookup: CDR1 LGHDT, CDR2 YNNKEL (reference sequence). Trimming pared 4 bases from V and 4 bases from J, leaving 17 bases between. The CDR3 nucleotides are TGTGCCAGCAGCCCGTTTTGGGGCGGACAATACAATGAGCAGTTCTTC. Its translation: CASSPFWGGQYNEQFF.

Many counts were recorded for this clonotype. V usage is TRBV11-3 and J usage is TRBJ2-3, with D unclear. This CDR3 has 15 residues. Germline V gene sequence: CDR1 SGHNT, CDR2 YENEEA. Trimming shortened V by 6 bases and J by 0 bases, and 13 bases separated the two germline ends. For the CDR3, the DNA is TGTGCCAGCAGTGAACAAGAATATAGCACAGATACGCAGTATTTT. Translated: CASSEQEYSTDTQYF.

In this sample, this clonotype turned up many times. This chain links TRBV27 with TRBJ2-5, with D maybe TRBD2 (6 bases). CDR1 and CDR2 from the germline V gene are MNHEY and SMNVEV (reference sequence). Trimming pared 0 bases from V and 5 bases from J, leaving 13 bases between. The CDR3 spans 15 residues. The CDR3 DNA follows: TGTGCCAGCAGTTTATCCGGGACTTCGCGGGAGACCCAGTACTTC. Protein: CASSLSGTSRETQYF.

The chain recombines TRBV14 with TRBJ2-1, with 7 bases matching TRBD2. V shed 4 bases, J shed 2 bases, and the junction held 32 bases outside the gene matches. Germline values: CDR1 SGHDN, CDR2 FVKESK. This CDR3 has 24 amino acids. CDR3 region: CASSRTTGTTNTALGANTYNEQFF. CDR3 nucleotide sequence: TGTGCCAGCAGCCGGACGACCGGGACTACCAATACCGCCCTCGGGGCCAATACCTACAATGAGCAGTTCTTC.

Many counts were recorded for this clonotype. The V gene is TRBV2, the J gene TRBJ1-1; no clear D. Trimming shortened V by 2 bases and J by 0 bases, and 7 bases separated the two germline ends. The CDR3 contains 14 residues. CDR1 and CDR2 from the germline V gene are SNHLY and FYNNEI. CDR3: CASSERRLNTEAFF. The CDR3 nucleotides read TGTGCCAGCAGTGAAAGACGGCTGAACACTGAAGCTTTCTTT.

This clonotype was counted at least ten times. This CDR3 is CAWRVPGQKETQYF. The CDR3 region has the DNA TGTGCCTGGAGGGTGCCAGGACAGAAAGAGACCCAGTACTTC. The chain has TRBV30 and TRBJ2-5, with D possibly being TRBD1 (6 bases). V was shortened by 3 bases and J by 3 bases, with 14 bases between the two germline ends. Germline CDR1 reads GTSNPN; CDR2 reads SVGIG (reference sequence). CDR3 length: 14 residues.

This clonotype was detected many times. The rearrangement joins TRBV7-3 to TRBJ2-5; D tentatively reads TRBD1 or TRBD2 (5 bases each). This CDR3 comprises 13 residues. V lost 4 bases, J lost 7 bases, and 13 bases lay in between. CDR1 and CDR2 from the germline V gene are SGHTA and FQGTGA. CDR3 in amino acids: CASSWGPRGTQYF. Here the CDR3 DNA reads TGTGCCAGCAGCTGGGGACCTCGCGGGACCCAGTACTTC.

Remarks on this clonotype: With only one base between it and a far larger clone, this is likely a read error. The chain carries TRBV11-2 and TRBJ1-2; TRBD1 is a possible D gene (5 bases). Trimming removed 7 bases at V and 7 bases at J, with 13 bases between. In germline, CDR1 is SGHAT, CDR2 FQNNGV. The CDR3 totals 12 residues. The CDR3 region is CASTTGLLGYTF. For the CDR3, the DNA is TGTGCCAGCACAACGGGGCTCCTTGGCTACACCTTC.

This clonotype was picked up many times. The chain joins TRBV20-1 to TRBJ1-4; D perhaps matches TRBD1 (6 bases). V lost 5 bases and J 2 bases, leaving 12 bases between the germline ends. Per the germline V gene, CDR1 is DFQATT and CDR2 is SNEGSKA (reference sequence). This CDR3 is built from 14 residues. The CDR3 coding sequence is TGCAGTGCTTTAAACAGGGAGACTAATGAAAAACTGTTTTTT. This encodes CSALNRETNEKLFF.

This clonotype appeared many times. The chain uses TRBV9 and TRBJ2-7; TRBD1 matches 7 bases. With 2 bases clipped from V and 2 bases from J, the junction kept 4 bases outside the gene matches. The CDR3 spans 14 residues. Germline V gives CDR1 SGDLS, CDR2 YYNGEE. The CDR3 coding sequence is TGTGCCAGCAGCGTGACAGGGATGGCCTACGAGCAGTACTTC. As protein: CASSVTGMAYEQYF.

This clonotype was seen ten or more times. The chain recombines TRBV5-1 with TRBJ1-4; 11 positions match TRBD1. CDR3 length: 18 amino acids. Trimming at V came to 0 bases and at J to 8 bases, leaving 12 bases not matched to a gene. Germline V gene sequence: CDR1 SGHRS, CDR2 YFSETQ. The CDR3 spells CASSLGAGTGQGGEKLFF. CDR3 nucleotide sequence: TGCGCCAGCAGCTTGGGGGCCGGAACGGGACAGGGGGGCGAAAAACTGTTTTTT.

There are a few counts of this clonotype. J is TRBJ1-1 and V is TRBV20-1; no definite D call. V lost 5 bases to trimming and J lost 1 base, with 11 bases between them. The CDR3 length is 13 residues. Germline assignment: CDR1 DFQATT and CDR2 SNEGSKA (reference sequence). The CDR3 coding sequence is TGCAGTGCTTGTGGACGGGGGAACACTGAAGCTTTCTTT. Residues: CSACGRGNTEAFF.

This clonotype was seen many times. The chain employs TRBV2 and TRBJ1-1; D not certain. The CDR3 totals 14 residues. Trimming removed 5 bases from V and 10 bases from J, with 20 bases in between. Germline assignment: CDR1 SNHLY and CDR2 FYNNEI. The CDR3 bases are TGTGCCAGCAGTTCTACCGGGAAAAACGTGGGAGCTTTCTTT. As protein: CASSSTGKNVGAFF.

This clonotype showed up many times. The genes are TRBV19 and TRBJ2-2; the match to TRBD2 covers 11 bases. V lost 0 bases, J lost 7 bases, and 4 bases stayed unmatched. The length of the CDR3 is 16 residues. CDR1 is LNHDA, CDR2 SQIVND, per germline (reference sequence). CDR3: CASSIDSGRAGGELFF. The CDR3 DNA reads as TGTGCCAGTAGTATAGATAGCGGGAGGGCCGGCGGGGAGCTGTTTTTT.

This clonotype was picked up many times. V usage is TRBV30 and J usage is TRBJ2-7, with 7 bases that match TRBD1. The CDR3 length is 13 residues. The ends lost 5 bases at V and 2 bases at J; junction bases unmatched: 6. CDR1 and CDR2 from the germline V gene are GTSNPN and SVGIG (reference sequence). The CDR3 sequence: CAWEDRMTYEQYF. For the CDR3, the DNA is TGTGCCTGGGAGGACAGGATGACCTACGAGCAGTACTTC.

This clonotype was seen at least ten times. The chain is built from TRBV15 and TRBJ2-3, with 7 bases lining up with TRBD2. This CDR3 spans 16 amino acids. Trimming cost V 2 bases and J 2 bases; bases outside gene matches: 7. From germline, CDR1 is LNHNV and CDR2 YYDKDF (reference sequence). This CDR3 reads CATSRSAGRTTDTQYF. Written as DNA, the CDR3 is TGTGCCACCAGCAGATCAGCGGGAAGAACCACAGATACGCAGTATTTT.

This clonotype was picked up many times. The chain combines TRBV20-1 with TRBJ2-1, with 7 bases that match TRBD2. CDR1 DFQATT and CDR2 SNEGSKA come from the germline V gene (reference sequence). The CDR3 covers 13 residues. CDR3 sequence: CELRDYASGEQFF. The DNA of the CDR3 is TGCGAACTCCGGGACTACGCCTCGGGGGAGCAGTTCTTC.

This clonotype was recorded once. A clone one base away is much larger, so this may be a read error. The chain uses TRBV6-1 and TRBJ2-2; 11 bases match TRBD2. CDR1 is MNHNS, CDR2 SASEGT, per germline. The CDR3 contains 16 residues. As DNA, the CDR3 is TGTGCCAGCAGAGGACTAGCGGGCGTGAACACCGGGGAGCGGTTTTTT. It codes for CASRGLAGVNTGERFF.

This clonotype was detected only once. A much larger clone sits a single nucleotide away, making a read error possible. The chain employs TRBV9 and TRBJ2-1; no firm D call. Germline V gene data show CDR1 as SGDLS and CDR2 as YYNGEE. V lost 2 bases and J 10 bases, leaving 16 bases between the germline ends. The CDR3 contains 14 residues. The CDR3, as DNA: TGTGCCAGCAGCGTCCTACAGAATACCTACGAGCAGTTCTTC. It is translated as CASSVLQNTYEQFF.

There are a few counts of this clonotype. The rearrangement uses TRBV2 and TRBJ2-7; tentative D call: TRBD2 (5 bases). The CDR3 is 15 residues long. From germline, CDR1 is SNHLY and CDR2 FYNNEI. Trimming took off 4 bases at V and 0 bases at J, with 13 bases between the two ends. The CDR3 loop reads CASSVSLALSYEQYF. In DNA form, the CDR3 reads TGTGCCAGCAGTGTCTCGCTAGCCCTCTCCTACGAGCAGTACTTC.